This TCR beta chain is from a study of response to subunit inactivated influenza vaccine. Study observations and caveats: The authors suggested that every seasonal influenza vaccination recruits few new T cells.

V lost 3 bases to trimming and J lost 7 bases, with 28 bases between them. The CDR3 spans 19 residues. This clonotype appeared a few times. Its antigen is as yet unknown. MiXCR was run by TCRdb on the RT-PCR reads, yielding one entry per CDR3 protein. The data show roughly 790,000 distinct CDR3 sequences, less than 25% seen once. The chain is built from TRBV12-3 or TRBV12-4 and TRBJ2-1; TRBD2 might be the D (9 bases). Sequencing used PBMCs from blood, obtained 4 to 6 days after vaccination. The origin of this receptor is a man aged 45 to 65 who received an inactivated influenza vaccine. The CDR3, as DNA: TGTGCCAGCAGTTTTAAGGCCAGGGGGCTGGCGGGAGGGCCTAATGAGCAGTTCTTC. Residues: CASSFKARGLAGGPNEQFF.